The 8 T cell receptor beta chains listed next were all sequenced from one sample in a study of CD8 T cells in Susac syndrome. A quantity of about 0.45 to 1 ug RNA underwent reverse transcription using random hexamers. Each CDR3 protein gets one entry after TCRdb re-called the immunoSEQ multiplex PCR reads with MiXCR. The repertoire holds 100,000 to 150,000 distinct CDR3 sequences, with over 85% as singletons. The material sequenced was CD8+ T cells from PBMCs. These receptor sequences come from a human donor with Susac syndrome.

V is TRBV12-3 or TRBV12-4 and J is TRBJ1-5, with TRBD1 matching over 8 bases. V lost 7 bases, J lost 4 bases, and 3 bases stayed unmatched. This CDR3 has 13 residues. CDR3 nucleotide sequence: TGTGCCAGCACCAGGGGGCGGAATCAGCCCCAGCATTTT. The encoded protein is CASTRGRNQPQHF.

The chain links TRBV7-9 to TRBJ2-1; 7 bases fit TRBD1. The CDR3 contains 15 residues. Germline CDR1 and CDR2: SEHNR and FQNEAQ (reference sequence). The ends lost 4 bases at V and 5 bases at J; junction bases unmatched: 8. The CDR3 region is CASSSPGQYHNEQFF. For the CDR3, the DNA is TGTGCCAGCAGCTCACCGGGACAGTACCACAATGAGCAGTTCTTC.

The genes are TRBV4-1 and TRBJ1-2; weak D call: TRBD1 (5 bases). V lost 8 bases and J lost 4, with 14 bases in between. There are 13 residues in the CDR3. Germline V lookup: CDR1 MGHRA, CDR2 YSYEKL. In DNA form, the CDR3 reads TGCGCCAGCCGGGGCTTACGGGGCTATGGCTACACCTTC. Amino acid sequence: CASRGLRGYGYTF.

The chain recombines TRBV28 with TRBJ1-2; 7 positions match TRBD1. With V trimmed by 4 bases and J by 7 bases, 3 bases remained unmatched. The V gene's germline CDR1 is MDHEN and CDR2 SYDVKM. The CDR3 covers 12 residues. CDR3 amino acids: CASSYDRVGYTF. The CDR3 DNA reads as TGTGCCAGCAGTTATGACAGGGTTGGCTACACCTTC.

The V call is TRBV19, the J call TRBJ2-1; D is unclear. V was cut by 3 bases and J by 8 bases, with 26 bases left in between. Germline V gene lookup returns CDR1 LNHDA and CDR2 SQIVND (reference sequence). There are 18 residues in the CDR3. The CDR3 loop is CASSIPRTLKPLVDEQFF. The CDR3 bases are TGTGCCAGTAGTATCCCTAGGACGCTAAAGCCGTTGGTCGATGAGCAGTTCTTC.

This chain links TRBV4-1 with TRBJ2-6; D not resolved. The germline V and J ends were trimmed by 1 base and 4 bases, with 11 bases remaining between them. CDR1 and CDR2 (germline): MGHRA, YSYEKL. The CDR3 totals 16 residues. The CDR3 spells CASSQVELLGANVLTF. The CDR3 coding sequence is TGCGCCAGCAGCCAAGTGGAGCTTCTGGGGGCCAACGTCCTGACTTTC.

CDR3 sequence reads: CASSEVEPWGHTIYF. The CDR3 DNA follows: TGTGCCAGCAGTGAAGTAGAGCCATGGGGGCACACCATATATTTT. V is TRBV12-3 or TRBV12-4 and J is TRBJ1-3; a weak D match, TRBD1 (6 bases). V lost 5 bases to trimming and J lost 8 bases, with 19 bases between them. The CDR3 consists of 15 residues.

The chain carries TRBV30 and TRBJ2-1; D call uncertain. Per germline, CDR1 GTSNPN and CDR2 SVGIG (reference sequence). V lost 8 bases and J lost 12, with 17 bases in between. The CDR3 is 11 amino acids. Here the CDR3 DNA reads TGTGCCGGAATAGGAGCCGGCTTGCAGTTCTTC. This translates into CAGIGAGLQFF. The entire variable domain, with the rest obtained from reference TRBV30 and TRBJ2-1, is as follows: SQTIHQWPATLVQPVGSPLSLECTVEGTSNPNLYWYRQAAGRGLQLLFYSVGIGQISSEVPQNLSASRPQDRQFILSSKKLLLSDSGFYLCAGIGAGLQFFGPGTRLTVL.